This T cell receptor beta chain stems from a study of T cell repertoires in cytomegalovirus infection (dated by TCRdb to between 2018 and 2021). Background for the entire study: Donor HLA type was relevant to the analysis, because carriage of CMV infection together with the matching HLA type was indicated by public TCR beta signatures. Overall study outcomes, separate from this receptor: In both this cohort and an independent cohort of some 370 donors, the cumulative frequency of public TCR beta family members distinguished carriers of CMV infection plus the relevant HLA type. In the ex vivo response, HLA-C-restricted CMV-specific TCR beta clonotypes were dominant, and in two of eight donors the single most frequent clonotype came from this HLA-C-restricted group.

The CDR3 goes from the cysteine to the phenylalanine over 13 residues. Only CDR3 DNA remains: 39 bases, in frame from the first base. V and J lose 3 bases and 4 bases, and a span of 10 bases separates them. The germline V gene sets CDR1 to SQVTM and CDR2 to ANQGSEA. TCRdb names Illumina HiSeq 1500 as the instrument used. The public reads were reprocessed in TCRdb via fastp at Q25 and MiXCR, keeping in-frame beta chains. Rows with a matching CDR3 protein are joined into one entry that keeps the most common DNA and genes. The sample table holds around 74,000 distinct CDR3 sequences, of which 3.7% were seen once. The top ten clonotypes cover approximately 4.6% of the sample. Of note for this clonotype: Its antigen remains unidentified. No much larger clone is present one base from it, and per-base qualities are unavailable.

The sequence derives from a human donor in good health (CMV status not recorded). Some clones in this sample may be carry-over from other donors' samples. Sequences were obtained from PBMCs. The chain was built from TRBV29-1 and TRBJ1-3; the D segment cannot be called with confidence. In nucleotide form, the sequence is TGCAGCGTTGAGGACCGGCGAGGAAACACCATATATTTT. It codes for CSVEDRRGNTIYF.